These T cell receptor beta chains were read from a single sample in a study of vaccination effects on CD4 cells after COVID-19. These receptors' targets are unknown. Some clones are missing from TCRdb's copy, which holds only in-frame ones; the method was immunoSEQ multiplex PCR. The sample shows around 23,000 clones, 75% to 85% of them seen only once. The sample in question was CD4+ T cells from PBMCs cultured with a peptide pool, obtained before COVID-19 vaccination. These TCRs come from a human donor who had a prior SARS-CoV-2 infection. The CDR3 runs from the conserved cysteine through the conserved F or W. The order of the fields is J gene, V gene, D gene, clone size, CDR3 protein, CDR3 DNA. A D gene is named only where the DNA matches it firmly. Size values are once, few and many counts, or a class for expanded clones, and some rows have none.

J: TRBJ1-1
V: TRBV28
D: .
size: .
CDR3: CASTPGVTEAFF
DNA: TGTGCCAGCACGCCAGGGGTCACTGAAGCTTTCTTT

J: TRBJ2-2
V: TRBV2
D: .
size: .
CDR3: CASSVLLTGRLFF
DNA: TGTGCCAGCAGTGTTCTGTTAACAGGGAGGCTGTTTTTT

J: TRBJ1-2
V: TRBV7-8
D: .
size: few
CDR3: CASSLRAGVHGYTF
DNA: TGTGCCAGCAGCTTACGGGCAGGGGTACATGGCTACACCTTC

J: TRBJ1-4
V: TRBV10-3
D: .
size: .
CDR3: CAIRTAQNEKLFF
DNA: TGTGCCATCAGAACAGCACAAAATGAAAAACTGTTTTTT

J: TRBJ2-2
V: TRBV5-1
D: .
size: once
CDR3: CASTPGAITGELFF
DNA: TGCGCCAGCACACCGGGAGCGATCACCGGGGAGCTGTTTTTT

J: TRBJ1-5
V: TRBV12-1
D: .
size: .
CDR3: CASSFTSGHQPQHF
DNA: TGTGCCAGCAGCTTTACATCGGGGCACCAGCCCCAGCATTTT

J: TRBJ2-1
V: TRBV4-1
D: .
size: .
CDR3: CASSQGIFAGKGYNEQFF
DNA: TGCGCCAGCAGCCAAGGAATATTTGCGGGTAAAGGCTACAATGAGCAGTTCTTC

J: TRBJ2-5
V: TRBV6-5
D: TRBD1
size: .
CDR3: CASTPPGQGRAQYF
DNA: TGTGCCAGCACCCCACCTGGACAGGGTCGGGCCCAGTACTTC

J: TRBJ2-1
V: TRBV9
D: TRBD2
size: .
CDR3: CASSAGVVPPAYNEQFF
DNA: TGTGCCAGCTCCGCGGGAGTAGTTCCCCCCGCCTACAATGAGCAGTTCTTC

J: TRBJ2-1
V: TRBV18
D: .
size: .
CDR3: CASSPLRDTEQFF
DNA: TGTGCCAGCTCACCCCTCCGGGACACCGAGCAGTTCTTC

J: TRBJ2-1
V: TRBV7-3
D: .
size: .
CDR3: CASSSRLHGEQFF
DNA: TGTGCCAGCAGCTCCCGACTCCACGGGGAGCAGTTCTTC

J: TRBJ2-3
V: TRBV4-2
D: TRBD2
size: .
CDR3: CASSLHRGSGGHTGTDTQYF
DNA: TGTGCCAGCAGCCTACATCGCGGTAGCGGGGGCCATACGGGCACAGATACGCAGTATTTT

J: TRBJ2-1
V: TRBV5-1
D: .
size: .
CDR3: CASRWFGGGEQFF
DNA: TGCGCCAGCAGATGGTTTGGGGGCGGTGAGCAGTTCTTC

J: TRBJ1-2
V: TRBV9
D: .
size: few
CDR3: CASSKDGTYGYTF
DNA: TGTGCCAGCAGCAAAGACGGAACATATGGCTACACCTTC

J: TRBJ2-5
V: TRBV18
D: .
size: .
CDR3: CASSRQETQYF
DNA: TGTGCCAGCTCACGGCAAGAGACCCAGTACTTC

J: TRBJ2-3
V: TRBV11-3
D: .
size: .
CDR3: CASSLTGLGTQYF
DNA: TGTGCCAGCAGCCTTACAGGGCTCGGTACGCAGTATTTT

J: TRBJ2-1
V: TRBV19
D: .
size: .
CDR3: CASSAGLYEQFF
DNA: TGTGCCAGTAGTGCAGGGCTGTATGAGCAGTTCTTC

J: TRBJ1-6
V: TRBV15
D: .
size: .
CDR3: CATSRGPWRPSYTLHF
DNA: TGTGCCACCAGCAGAGGACCATGGCGACCGTCCTACACCCTCCACTTT

J: TRBJ1-1
V: TRBV20-1
D: .
size: few
CDR3: CSARSTGEAFF
DNA: TGCAGTGCTAGATCAACAGGGGAAGCTTTCTTT

J: TRBJ2-5
V: TRBV6-2/TRBV6-3
D: .
size: .
CDR3: CASSPHVARGGDQETQYF
DNA: TGTGCCAGCAGCCCGCACGTCGCGAGAGGGGGGGACCAAGAGACCCAGTACTTC

J: TRBJ2-3
V: TRBV5-1
D: .
size: .
CDR3: CASSLHITDTQYF
DNA: TGCGCCAGCAGCTTGCACATCACAGATACGCAGTATTTT

J: TRBJ2-5
V: TRBV5-1
D: TRBD2
size: .
CDR3: CASSLGGLAGGQETQYF
DNA: TGCGCCAGCAGCTTGGGCGGACTAGCGGGGGGACAAGAGACCCAGTACTTC

J: TRBJ1-2
V: TRBV20-1
D: .
size: .
CDR3: CSASSGRSYGYTF
DNA: TGCAGTGCTAGTTCAGGGAGGAGCTATGGCTACACCTTC

J: TRBJ2-3
V: TRBV29-1
D: .
size: .
CDR3: CSVEDLLQGYFTDTQYF
DNA: TGCAGCGTTGAAGATCTTTTACAGGGATATTTCACAGATACGCAGTATTTT

J: TRBJ1-1
V: TRBV10-3
D: .
size: .
CDR3: CAIRLSAMNTEAFF
DNA: TGTGCCATCCGTTTGTCAGCCATGAACACTGAAGCTTTCTTT

J: TRBJ2-1
V: TRBV7-9
D: TRBD2
size: .
CDR3: CASSFAGTSGTREFF
DNA: TGTGCCAGCAGCTTCGCCGGGACTAGCGGGACTAGGGAGTTCTTC

J: TRBJ1-2
V: TRBV7-8
D: TRBD1
size: .
CDR3: CASSPPPAGGIYGYTF
DNA: TGTGCCAGCAGCCCCCCCCCGGCAGGGGGCATCTATGGCTACACCTTC

J: TRBJ2-5
V: TRBV5-1
D: TRBD1
size: .
CDR3: CASSLTGGYGETQYF
DNA: TGCGCCAGCAGCCTGACAGGGGGCTATGGGGAGACCCAGTACTTC

J: TRBJ1-6
V: TRBV5-8
D: .
size: few
CDR3: CASRLLTWGNSPLHF
DNA: TGTGCCAGCAGACTCTTGACGTGGGGGAATTCACCCCTCCACTTT

J: TRBJ1-3
V: TRBV2
D: .
size: .
CDR3: CASSGFSGNTIYF
DNA: TGTGCCAGCTCGGGGTTCTCTGGAAACACCATATATTTT

J: TRBJ2-4
V: TRBV4-1
D: .
size: .
CDR3: CASSQLGMAKNIQYF
DNA: TGCGCCAGCAGCCAACTAGGCATGGCCAAAAACATTCAGTACTTC

J: TRBJ1-2
V: TRBV2
D: .
size: few
CDR3: CARQDSSFGYTF
DNA: TGTGCCAGGCAAGACAGTTCTTTTGGCTACACCTTC

J: TRBJ2-4
V: TRBV5-1
D: .
size: .
CDR3: CASSQGDATKNIQYF
DNA: TGCGCCAGCAGCCAAGGGGACGCTACCAAAAACATTCAGTACTTC

J: TRBJ2-3
V: TRBV4-3
D: .
size: once
CDR3: CASSQLMGDTQYF
DNA: TGCGCCAGCAGCCAACTCATGGGAGATACGCAGTATTTT

J: TRBJ2-5
V: TRBV9
D: .
size: .
CDR3: CASSVDPRARGETQYF
DNA: TGTGCCAGCAGCGTAGACCCCCGGGCGAGGGGGGAGACCCAGTACTTC

J: TRBJ2-2
V: TRBV7-2
D: TRBD2
size: .
CDR3: CASSGASGTNTGELFF
DNA: TGTGCCAGCAGTGGGGCTAGCGGGACAAACACCGGGGAGCTGTTTTTT

J: TRBJ1-4
V: TRBV7-8
D: .
size: .
CDR3: CASSLDSLAVLANEKLFF
DNA: TGTGCCAGCAGCTTAGACAGTTTAGCAGTTCTGGCTAATGAAAAACTGTTTTTT

J: TRBJ2-1
V: TRBV4-1
D: TRBD2
size: .
CDR3: CASSRDHPGEGPNEQFF
DNA: TGCGCCAGCAGCCGAGATCATCCGGGGGAGGGGCCCAATGAGCAGTTCTTC

J: TRBJ1-5
V: TRBV18
D: .
size: .
CDR3: CASSPANGVNQPQHF
DNA: TGTGCCAGCTCGCCGGCAAACGGGGTCAATCAGCCCCAGCATTTT

J: TRBJ1-3
V: TRBV6-1
D: .
size: few
CDR3: CASSETPGAGNTIYF
DNA: TGTGCCAGCAGTGAAACCCCAGGGGCCGGAAACACCATATATTTT

J: TRBJ2-2
V: TRBV15
D: TRBD2
size: .
CDR3: CATSRDPHGRGRRELFF
DNA: TGTGCCACCAGCAGAGATCCGCACGGGAGGGGGAGACGGGAGCTGTTTTTT

J: TRBJ2-1
V: TRBV12-3/TRBV12-4
D: .
size: once
CDR3: CASSLTLREIFF
DNA: TGTGCCAGCAGTTTAACCCTTCGCGAGATTTTCTTC

J: TRBJ1-2
V: TRBV3-1/TRBV3-2
D: .
size: .
CDR3: CASSQEPTTGYGYTF
DNA: TGTGCCAGCAGCCAAGAACCTACAACGGGCTATGGCTACACCTTC